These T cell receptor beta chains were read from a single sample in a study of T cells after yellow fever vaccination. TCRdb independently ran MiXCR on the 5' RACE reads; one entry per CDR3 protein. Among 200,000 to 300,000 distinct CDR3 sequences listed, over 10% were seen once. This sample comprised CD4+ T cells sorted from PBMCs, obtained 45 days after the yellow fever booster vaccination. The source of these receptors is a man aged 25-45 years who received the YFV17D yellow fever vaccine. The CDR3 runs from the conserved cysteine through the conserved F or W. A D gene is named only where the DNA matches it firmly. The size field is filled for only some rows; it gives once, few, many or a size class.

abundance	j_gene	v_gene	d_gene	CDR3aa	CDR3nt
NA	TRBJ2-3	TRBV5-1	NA	CASSRRSADTQYF	TGCGCCAGCAGCCGGAGAAGTGCAGATACGCAGTATTTT
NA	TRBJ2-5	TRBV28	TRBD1	CATNRGTGGWETQYF	TGTGCCACCAACAGAGGGACAGGGGGATGGGAGACCCAGTACTTC
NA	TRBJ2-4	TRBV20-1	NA	CSARDLAGANIQYF	TGCAGTGCTAGAGATCTGGCCGGGGCGAACATTCAGTACTTC
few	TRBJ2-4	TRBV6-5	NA	CASSYSMGGAKNIQYF	TGTGCCAGCAGTTACTCGATGGGCGGGGCCAAAAACATTCAGTACTTC
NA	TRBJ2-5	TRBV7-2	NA	CASSLVGSQTQYF	TGTGCCAGCAGCTTAGTCGGGAGTCAGACCCAGTACTTC
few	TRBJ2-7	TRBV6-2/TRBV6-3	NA	CANERRNEQYF	TGTGCCAACGAGCGACGTAACGAGCAGTACTTC
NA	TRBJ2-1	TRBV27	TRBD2	CTSSPSTRDYPNEQFF	TGCACCAGCAGCCCCTCTACCCGGGACTATCCTAATGAGCAGTTCTTC
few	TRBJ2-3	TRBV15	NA	CATSLRGGARTDTQYF	TGTGCCACCAGCCTGAGGGGGGGAGCGCGGACAGATACGCAGTATTTT
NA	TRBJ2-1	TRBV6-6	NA	CASSYSSLEQFF	TGTGCCAGCAGTTACTCATCTCTGGAGCAGTTCTTC
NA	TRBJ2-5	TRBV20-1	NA	CSARDPFVQTQYF	TGCAGTGCTAGAGATCCATTCGTGCAGACCCAGTACTTC
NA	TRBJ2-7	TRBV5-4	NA	CASSLDYYEQYF	TGTGCCAGCAGCTTGGACTATTACGAGCAGTACTTC
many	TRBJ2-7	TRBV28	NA	CASSLGRYEQYF	TGTGCCAGCAGCTTAGGGCGCTACGAGCAGTACTTC
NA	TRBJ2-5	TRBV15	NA	CTTSRDVQYQETQYF	TGTACCACCAGCAGAGATGTCCAGTACCAAGAGACCCAGTACTTC
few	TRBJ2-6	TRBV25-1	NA	CASSVQTSGANVLTF	TGTGCCAGCAGTGTCCAGACCTCTGGGGCCAACGTCCTGACTTTC
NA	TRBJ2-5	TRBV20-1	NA	CSAVSLGLRETQYF	TGCAGTGCGGTGAGCCTGGGTCTACGAGAGACCCAGTACTTC
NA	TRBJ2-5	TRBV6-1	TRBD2	CASSKTRTSGRAETQYF	TGTGCCAGCAGTAAGACCAGGACTAGCGGGAGGGCGGAGACCCAGTACTTC
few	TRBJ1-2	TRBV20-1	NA	CSARDPSYGYTF	TGCAGTGCTAGAGATCCTTCCTATGGCTACACCTTC
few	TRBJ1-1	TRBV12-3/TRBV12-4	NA	CASTPRGENAEAFF	TGTGCCAGCACCCCCCGCGGGGAAAACGCTGAAGCTTTCTTT
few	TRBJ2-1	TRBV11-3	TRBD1	CASSLGQGWNEQFF	TGTGCCAGCAGCTTGGGACAGGGGTGGAATGAGCAGTTCTTC
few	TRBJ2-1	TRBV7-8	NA	CASSARGGPEQFF	TGTGCCAGCAGCGCCCGAGGGGGGCCTGAGCAGTTCTTC
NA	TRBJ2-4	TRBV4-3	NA	CASSRRAAAENIQYF	TGCGCCAGCAGCCGCCGTGCGGCGGCGGAAAACATTCAGTACTTC
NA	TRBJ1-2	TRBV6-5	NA	CASSSTLGPTGGYTF	TGTGCCAGCAGTTCCACCTTGGGACCCACCGGTGGCTACACCTTC
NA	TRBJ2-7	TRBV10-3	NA	CAIRGDGGHSYEQYF	TGTGCCATCAGGGGGGACGGAGGACACTCCTACGAGCAGTACTTC
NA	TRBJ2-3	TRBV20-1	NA	CSARAARVTTDTQYF	TGCAGTGCTAGAGCCGCCAGGGTTACCACAGATACGCAGTATTTT
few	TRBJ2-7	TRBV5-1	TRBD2	CASSPVLEAGEQYF	TGCGCCAGCAGCCCGGTGCTCGAAGCGGGGGAGCAGTACTTC
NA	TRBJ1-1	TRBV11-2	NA	CASSLGKGTTEAFF	TGTGCCAGCAGCTTAGGGAAGGGAACCACTGAAGCTTTCTTT
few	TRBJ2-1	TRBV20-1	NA	CSAIIYNEQFF	TGCAGTGCTATCATCTACAATGAGCAGTTCTTC
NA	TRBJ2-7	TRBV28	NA	CASRRGGGEQYF	TGTGCCAGCAGGAGGGGGGGGGGCGAGCAGTACTTC
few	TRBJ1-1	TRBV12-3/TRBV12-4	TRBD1	CASSLEGALEAFF	TGTGCCAGCAGTTTGGAGGGGGCGTTAGAAGCTTTCTTT
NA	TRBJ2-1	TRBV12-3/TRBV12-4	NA	CASSLAGTSSYNEQFF	TGTGCCAGCAGTTTAGCCGGGACATCGAGCTACAATGAGCAGTTCTTC
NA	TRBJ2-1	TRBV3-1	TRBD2	CASSQTSGSGNEQFF	TGTGCCAGCAGCCAGACTAGCGGGAGTGGGAATGAGCAGTTCTTC
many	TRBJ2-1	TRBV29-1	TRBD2	CSVEVEVAGREQFF	TGCAGCGTTGAGGTGGAGGTAGCGGGCAGGGAGCAGTTCTTC
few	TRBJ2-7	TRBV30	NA	CAWSKGWIYEQYF	TGTGCCTGGAGTAAGGGTTGGATCTACGAGCAGTACTTC
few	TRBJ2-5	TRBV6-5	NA	CASSYSAGQTIQETQYF	TGTGCCAGCAGTTACTCCGCGGGACAGACAATTCAAGAGACCCAGTACTTC
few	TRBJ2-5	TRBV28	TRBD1	CASRPADRGETQYF	TGTGCCAGCAGGCCGGCGGACAGGGGAGAGACCCAGTACTTC
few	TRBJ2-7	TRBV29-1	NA	CSVGVTLYEQYF	TGCAGCGTCGGCGTTACACTATACGAGCAGTACTTC
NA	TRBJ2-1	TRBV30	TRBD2	CAWTAGAPYNEQFF	TGTGCCTGGACGGCGGGAGCACCCTACAATGAGCAGTTCTTC
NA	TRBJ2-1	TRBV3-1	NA	CASSPWDGYNEQFF	TGTGCCAGCAGCCCCTGGGACGGGTACAATGAGCAGTTCTTC
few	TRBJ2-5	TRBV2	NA	CASSVRGETQYF	TGTGCCAGCAGTGTGCGGGGAGAGACCCAGTACTTC